The 2 T cell receptor beta chains listed next were all sequenced from one sample in a study of blood T cell repertoires in COVID-19. TCRdb keeps only in-frame clones here, not all; method: immunoSEQ multiplex PCR. Of about 330,000 clones in the sample, over 75% were seen once. The sample was PBMCs or T cells enriched from blood (not recorded which). The source is a woman aged 25-40 years who had recovered from COVID-19.

The table lists this clone with a count of one. J is TRBJ1-2 and V is TRBV7-9; D is unresolved. The CDR3 has 14 amino acids. CDR1 is SEHNR, CDR2 FQNEAQ, per germline (reference sequence). V gave up 1 base and J gave up 1 base, with 7 bases separating them. In DNA form, the CDR3 reads TGTGCCAGCAGCTTAGAAGGACTTAACTATGGCTACACCTTC. It translates to CASSLEGLNYGYTF.

The CDR3 coding sequence is TGTGCCAGCAGTTTTAGAGGTAATTCACCCCTCCACTTT. Translation: CASSFRGNSPLHF. The gene calls are TRBV12-3 or TRBV12-4 and TRBJ1-6, with no clear D. The CDR3 sequence is 13 residues long. V lost 3 bases, J lost 6 bases, and 6 bases lay in between.